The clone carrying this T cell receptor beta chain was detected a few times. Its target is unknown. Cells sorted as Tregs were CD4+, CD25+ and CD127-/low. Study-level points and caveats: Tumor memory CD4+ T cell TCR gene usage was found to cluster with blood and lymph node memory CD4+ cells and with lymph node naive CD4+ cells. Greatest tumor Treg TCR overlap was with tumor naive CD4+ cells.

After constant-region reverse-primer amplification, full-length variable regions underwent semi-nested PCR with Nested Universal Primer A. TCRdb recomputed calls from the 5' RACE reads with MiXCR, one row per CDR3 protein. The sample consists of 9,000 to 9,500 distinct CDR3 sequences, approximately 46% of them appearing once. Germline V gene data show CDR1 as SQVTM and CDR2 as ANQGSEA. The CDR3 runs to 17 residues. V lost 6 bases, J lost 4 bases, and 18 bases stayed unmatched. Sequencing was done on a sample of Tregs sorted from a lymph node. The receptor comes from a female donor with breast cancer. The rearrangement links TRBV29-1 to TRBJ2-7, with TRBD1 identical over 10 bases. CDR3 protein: CSVQGTGVVEKTYEQYF. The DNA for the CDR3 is TGCAGCGTCCAAGGGACAGGGGTTGTGGAAAAGACTTACGAGCAGTACTTC.